The 18 T cell receptor beta chains below were found in one sample sequenced in a study of naive and memory T cell subsets. Two oligonucleotides, mixed equimolar, formed the beta constant-region primer covering TRBC1 and TRBC2. Ligated cDNA was amplified by four rounds of PCR with nested alpha and beta constant-region primers and SP2. MiXCR, run by TCRdb on the UMI-ligation and nested PCR reads, gives a single entry per CDR3 protein. Among roughly 80,000 distinct CDR3 sequences listed, over 9% were seen once. The sequencing sample was made of naive CD8+ T cells from blood. All receptors derive from a human donor in good health.

This chain joins TRBV20-1 and TRBJ2-2; D is ambiguous. The germline V gene has CDR1 DFQATT and CDR2 SNEGSKA (reference sequence). The CDR3 spans 15 residues. V gave up 0 bases and J gave up 0 bases, with 8 bases separating them. In nucleotides, the CDR3 is TGCAGTGCTAGAGATGGCCAGACGAACACCGGGGAGCTGTTTTTT. Protein: CSARDGQTNTGELFF.

There are a few counts of this clonotype. V and J are TRBV27 and TRBJ2-7; weak D call: TRBD1 (6 bases). The V end was cut by 4 bases, the J end by 7 bases, with 17 bases between. Germline V gene lookup returns CDR1 MNHEY and CDR2 SMNVEV (reference sequence). This CDR3 comprises 14 residues. The CDR3 spells CASSSTGESGEQYF. In nucleotides, the CDR3 is TGTGCCAGCAGTTCGACAGGAGAATCGGGGGAGCAGTACTTC.

This clonotype was observed many times. V and J are TRBV12-3 or TRBV12-4 and TRBJ1-2; possibly TRBD1 for D (6 bases). The CDR3 is 14 residues long. Trimming took off 6 bases at V and 1 base at J, with 12 bases between the two ends. The CDR3: CASRVGQHNYGYTF. The CDR3 DNA sequence: TGTGCCAGCAGGGTGGGACAACATAACTATGGCTACACCTTC.

This clonotype showed up just a few times. The rearrangement joins TRBV25-1 to TRBJ1-5; 7 nucleotides align to TRBD1. The germline V gene encodes CDR1 MGHDK and CDR2 SYGVNS. The length of the CDR3 is 16 residues. V lost 8 bases to trimming and J lost 0 bases; unmatched junction nucleotides: 10. The CDR3 protein is CASPRQGANSNQPQHF. DNA for the CDR3: TGTGCCAGCCCTAGACAGGGCGCGAATAGCAATCAGCCCCAGCATTTT.

This clonotype was recorded many times. The chain is built from TRBV28 and TRBJ1-5; perhaps TRBD1 as D (6 bases). Trimming removed 5 bases at V and 7 bases at J, with 18 bases between. CDR1 is MDHEN and CDR2 is SYDVKM in the germline V gene. This CDR3 is 15 amino acids long. The CDR3 loop reads CASSPRGFLAQPQHF. DNA for the CDR3: TGTGCCAGCAGTCCGAGGGGGTTCCTCGCCCAGCCCCAGCATTTT.

The rearrangement links TRBV2 to TRBJ2-1, with D uncertain. The V end was cut by 7 bases, the J end by 0 bases, with 4 bases between. This CDR3 contains 12 residues. Germline CDR1 SNHLY, CDR2 FYNNEI. This CDR3 reads CASKGSYNEQFF. The CDR3 DNA is TGTGCCAGCAAAGGCTCCTACAATGAGCAGTTCTTC.

Only a few counts were recorded for this clonotype. The chain recombines TRBV12-3 or TRBV12-4 with TRBJ2-3, with a tentative D call TRBD2 (5 bases). The V end was cut by 4 bases, the J end by 0 bases, with 14 bases between. The CDR3 is 16 residues long. CDR3 sequence: CASSYNGEKSTDTQYF. CDR3 DNA: TGTGCCAGCAGTTATAACGGGGAAAAGAGCACAGATACGCAGTATTTT.

This clonotype has just a few counts. CDR3 coding DNA: TGTGCCAGCAGCTTAGTGGGCAGGGTTTCTTCCTACGAGCAGTACTTC. Encoded protein: CASSLVGRVSSYEQYF. This chain joins TRBV7-8 and TRBJ2-7; the D gene is possibly TRBD1 (5 bases). The ends were cut back, 1 base at V and 1 base at J, with 14 bases in the middle. The CDR3 runs to 16 residues. Germline loops: CDR1 SGHVS, CDR2 FQNEAQ.

This clonotype was observed at least ten times. CDR3 sequence: CASSLEGLAEETQYF. As DNA, the CDR3 is TGTGCCAGCAGCTTGGAAGGACTAGCGGAAGAGACCCAGTACTTC. V usage is TRBV7-8 and J usage is TRBJ2-5; 10 nucleotides align to TRBD2. The CDR3 loop spans 15 amino acids. The V and J ends lost 3 bases and 3 bases, in that order; junction bases with no gene match: 4. Germline V gene lookup returns CDR1 SGHVS and CDR2 FQNEAQ. The whole variable domain, filled in from reference TRBV7-8 and TRBJ2-5, reads GAGVSQSPRYKVAKRGQDVALRCDPISGHVSLFWYQQALGQGPEFLTYFQNEAQLDKSGLPSDRFFAERPEGSVSTLKIQRTQQEDSAVYLCASSLEGLAEETQYFGPGTRLLVL.

This clonotype was seen at least ten times. CDR3 in DNA: TGTGCCAGCAGCCAATCGACAGAGCTATATAATTCACCCCTCCACTTT. It codes for CASSQSTELYNSPLHF. The chain links TRBV14 to TRBJ1-6; D perhaps matches TRBD1 (5 bases). CDR3 length equals 16 residues. The V and J ends lost 2 bases and 4 bases respectively, with 12 bases between them. Germline V gene data show CDR1 as SGHDN and CDR2 as FVKESK.

This clonotype showed up many times. The CDR3 DNA follows: TGCGCCAGCAGCTCCGCTAGAGGTAGCAGCTACGAGCAGTACTTC. Its protein product is CASSSARGSSYEQYF. The V and J genes are TRBV5-1 and TRBJ2-7, with unresolved D. The CDR3 sequence is 15 residues long. The ends were cut back, 3 bases at V and 3 bases at J, with 16 bases in the middle. Germline V gives CDR1 SGHRS, CDR2 YFSETQ. The full variable domain, in which reference TRBV5-1 and TRBJ2-7 provide the parts outside the CDR3, is KAGVTQTPRYLIKTRGQQVTLSCSPISGHRSVSWYQQTPGQGLQFLFEYFSETQRNKGNFPGRFSGRQFSNSRSEMNVSTLELGDSALYLCASSSARGSSYEQYFGPGTRLTVT.

The chain uses TRBV3-1 and TRBJ1-2; D is unresolved. The ends were cut back, 1 base at V and 7 bases at J, with 7 bases in the middle. From germline, CDR1 is LGHDT and CDR2 YNNKEL (reference sequence). This CDR3 has 12 amino acids. The CDR3 reads CASSQVTTGYTF. Here the CDR3 DNA reads TGTGCCAGCAGCCAAGTAACAACTGGCTACACCTTC.

This clonotype was found a few times. The J gene is TRBJ2-3, the V gene TRBV1. TRBV1 is termed a pseudogene. This CDR3 has 12 amino acids. In DNA form, the CDR3 reads TGCACCAGCAGGGTGTACACAGATACGCAGTATTTT. Its translation: CTSRVYTDTQYF.

This clonotype appeared many times. CDR3 residues: CASSYSPGPDQPQHF. The CDR3 bases are TGTGCCAGCAGTTACTCCCCTGGTCCAGATCAGCCCCAGCATTTT. This chain uses TRBV6-5 with TRBJ1-5, with no clear D. The V end was cut by 0 bases, the J end by 5 bases, with 11 bases between. This CDR3 has 15 residues. Germline V lookup: CDR1 MNHEY, CDR2 SVGAGI.

This clonotype came up a few times. The rearrangement links TRBV19 to TRBJ1-4; D might be TRBD1 (6 bases). The CDR3 sequence is 15 residues long. Germline V gene data show CDR1 as LNHDA and CDR2 as SQIVND (reference sequence). Trimming pared 3 bases from V and 3 bases from J, leaving 11 bases between. DNA for the CDR3: TGTGCCAGTAGTATGTCCGGGGGCCCTAATGAAAAACTGTTTTTT. Its protein is CASSMSGGPNEKLFF.

This clonotype was counted many times. The CDR3 region is CASSASTGVSEQYF. The CDR3 nucleotides read TGTGCCAGCAGCGCTTCTACAGGGGTCTCCGAGCAGTACTTC. The chain links TRBV9 to TRBJ2-7; TRBD1 agrees at 7 bases. From germline, CDR1 is SGDLS and CDR2 YYNGEE. After removal of 3 bases from V and 6 bases from J, the junction contained 9 bases not matched to a gene. The CDR3 runs to 14 residues.

As for this clonotype: A read error may account for a junction end that differs from germline. This rearrangement joins TRBV10-3 to TRBJ2-7; 8 bases agree with TRBD2. Germline CDR1 ENHRY, CDR2 SYGVKD. The CDR3 consists of 16 residues. CDR3 loop: CAVSEPTSEITYEQYF. In DNA, the CDR3 is TGTGCCGTCAGTGAGCCGACTAGCGAAATAACCTACGAGCAGTACTTC.

The sample holds many counts of this clonotype. This chain uses TRBV5-1 with TRBJ1-2; 8 nucleotides match TRBD1. After removal of 0 bases from V and 5 bases from J, the junction contained 6 bases not matched to a gene. The CDR3 runs 15 residues. CDR1 SGHRS and CDR2 YFSETQ come from the germline V gene. The CDR3 region is CASSLDPGGAYGYTF. As DNA, the CDR3 is TGCGCCAGCAGCTTGGATCCAGGGGGCGCTTATGGCTACACCTTC.